These T cell receptor beta chains were read from a single sample in a study of blood T cell repertoires in COVID-19. The table came from immunoSEQ multiplex PCR; TCRdb's copy has only in-frame clones and leaves some out. The table has roughly 180,000 clones, 80% seen once. Sequencing was carried out using PBMCs or T cells enriched from blood (not recorded which). The receptors were gathered from a man aged 55 to 70 who had been exposed to COVID-19. The conserved cysteine and the conserved F or W are not part of the CDR3 here. Rows may omit the clone size; those that give it use once, few, many or a size class.

clone_size	j_call	v_call	cdr3_aa
NA	TRBJ2-2	TRBV6-4	ASSQDSGRTGELF
NA	TRBJ2-1	TRBV12-1	ASRRSTSGRCPSSYNEQF
NA	TRBJ2-5	TRBV6-1	ASSESGGSGETQY
few	TRBJ1-5	TRBV7-8	ASSLAQGAGSQPQH
NA	TRBJ2-1	TRBV4-3	ASSQDGTGQF
NA	TRBJ1-4	TRBV5-8	ASTTTTGGIEKLF
once	TRBJ2-7	TRBV7-8	ASSLSGVYEQY
NA	TRBJ1-6	TRBV3-1/TRBV3-2	ASSRRDRRNSPLH
once	TRBJ2-2	TRBV5-1	ASSQTSVVTGELF
NA	TRBJ2-5	TRBV27	ASSNPGTSVQETQY
few	TRBJ1-1	TRBV28	ASSFPIGGAF
NA	TRBJ2-2	TRBV5-1	ASSLGGLGAQNTGELF
NA	TRBJ1-2	TRBV7-9	ASSLGGGRDYGYT
NA	TRBJ2-1	TRBV4-3	ASSQQFGSEQF
NA	TRBJ2-5	TRBV3-1/TRBV3-2	ASSPSRTGGGETQY
NA	TRBJ2-3	TRBV3-1/TRBV3-2	ASSQVGQGTDTQY
NA	TRBJ1-1	TRBV3-1/TRBV3-2	ASSQAGPAIEAF
NA	TRBJ1-2	TRBV5-6	ASSLPAGSGYGYT
few	TRBJ2-5	TRBV18	ASSPPPSGISRETQY
NA	TRBJ2-2	TRBV2	ASTWRGNTGELF
NA	TRBJ2-3	TRBV30	AWRRLAGAVLDTQY
NA	TRBJ2-1	TRBV18	ASSPLAGNSYNEQF
once	TRBJ1-5	TRBV7-2	ASSLYQGGNQPQH
few	TRBJ1-1	TRBV19	ASSHHNRGPNTEAF
NA	TRBJ2-3	TRBV24-1	ATSDLSGSPDTQY
NA	TRBJ2-3	TRBV21-1	ASSKSAGQSTDTQY